These 29 T cell receptor beta chains originate from one sample sequenced in a study of blood T cell repertoires in COVID-19. Sequencing was performed with immunoSEQ multiplex PCR; in TCRdb, only in-frame clones are kept and a portion is missing. The sample holds about 70,000 clones, about nine tenths seen once. The sequenced material came from peripheral blood. The receptors come from a man aged 45 to 65 with active COVID-19.

V and J are TRBV7-3 and TRBJ1-6, with 9 bases identical to TRBD1. This CDR3 is built from 17 residues. Germline V CDR1 and CDR2: SGHTA, FQGTGA. The ends lost 1 base at V and 6 bases at J; junction bases unmatched: 7. CDR3 loop: CASSLRGQGTGNSPLHF. The CDR3 DNA reads as TGTGCCAGCAGCTTAAGGGGACAGGGAACCGGTAATTCACCCCTCCACTTT.

The chain carries TRBV4-1 and TRBJ2-7, with 12 positions matching TRBD2. This CDR3 is 16 amino acids long. Trimming at V came to 0 bases and at J to 7 bases, leaving 7 bases not matched to a gene. Germline V lookup: CDR1 MGHRA, CDR2 YSYEKL. CDR3 sequence: CASSQEKTSGSWEQYF. CDR3 bases: TGCGCCAGCAGCCAAGAGAAGACTAGCGGGAGCTGGGAGCAGTACTTC.

This clone showed up just once. The chain's CDR3 is CASSLDIGGSGNTIYF. CDR3 coding DNA: TGTGCCAGCAGCTTGGATATAGGGGGCTCTGGAAACACCATATATTTT. V is TRBV5-6 and J is TRBJ1-3; D possibly corresponds to TRBD1 (6 bases). V lost 0 bases and J lost 0, with 10 bases in between. The CDR3 has 16 residues. Germline lookup yields CDR1 SGHDT and CDR2 YYEEEE. Full variable domain (outside the CDR3, taken from reference TRBV5-6 and TRBJ1-3): DAGVTQSPTHLIKTRGQQVTLRCSPKSGHDTVSWYQQALGQGPQFIFQYYEEEERQRGNFPDRFSGHQFPNYSSELNVNALLLGDSALYLCASSLDIGGSGNTIYFGEGSWLTVV.

This clone has only a few counts. This chain links TRBV6-1 with TRBJ2-3, with a weak D call TRBD2 (6 bases). This CDR3 is built from 17 residues. Germline CDR1 and CDR2: MNHNS and SASEGT. Trimming pared 4 bases from V and 4 bases from J, leaving 21 bases between. CDR3 residues: CASSVGQGLSAADTQYF. The CDR3 DNA follows: TGTGCCAGCAGTGTGGGTCAGGGACTCTCCGCGGCAGATACGCAGTATTTT.

The rearrangement links TRBV9 to TRBJ2-1; 7 bases map to TRBD2. After removal of 3 bases from V and 9 bases from J, the junction contained 9 bases not matched to a gene. The germline gives CDR1 SGDLS, CDR2 YYNGEE. CDR3 length: 14 residues. CDR3 DNA: TGTGCCAGCAGCGAGGCCTTAGGGAGGGGTGAGCAGTTCTTC. This gives the protein CASSEALGRGEQFF.

This chain links TRBV6-1 with TRBJ2-7; no reliable D call. V shed 0 bases and J shed 3 bases, with 12 bases lying between them. CDR3 length: 15 residues. The germline V gene encodes CDR1 MNHNS and CDR2 SASEGT. This chain's CDR3 is CASSEALMNIYEQYF. The DNA of the CDR3 is TGTGCCAGCAGTGAAGCACTTATGAATATCTACGAGCAGTACTTC.

The genes are TRBV5-1 and TRBJ1-3, with 10 bases that match TRBD1. Germline assignment: CDR1 SGHRS and CDR2 YFSETQ. V shed 4 bases, J shed 1 base, and the junction held 5 bases outside the gene matches. The CDR3 is made up of 16 amino acids. CDR3 sequence (DNA): TGCGCCAGCAGCATGGAGGGACAGGGGTCTGGAAACACCATATATTTT. Protein sequence: CASSMEGQGSGNTIYF. The entire variable domain, with the rest obtained from reference TRBV5-1 and TRBJ1-3, is as follows: KAGVTQTPRYLIKTRGQQVTLSCSPISGHRSVSWYQQTPGQGLQFLFEYFSETQRNKGNFPGRFSGRQFSNSRSEMNVSTLELGDSALYLCASSMEGQGSGNTIYFGEGSWLTVV.

CDR3 protein: CASSVGRQGSEKLFF. The CDR3 coding sequence is TGTGCCAGCAGCGTAGGCCGGCAGGGGAGTGAAAAACTGTTTTTT. The chain links TRBV9 to TRBJ1-4; a weak D match, TRBD1 (6 bases). The CDR3 has 15 amino acids. CDR1 and CDR2 (germline): SGDLS, YYNGEE. The V end was cut by 0 bases, the J end by 7 bases, with 13 bases between.

The chain links TRBV5-4 to TRBJ1-1; 11 bases align to TRBD1. With 3 bases clipped from V and 4 bases from J, the junction kept 5 bases outside the gene matches. CDR3 length equals 15 residues. Germline V CDR1 and CDR2: SGHNT, YYREEE (reference sequence). CDR3 residues: CASSSPGTGGTEAFF. The CDR3 bases are TGTGCCAGCAGCTCCCCCGGGACAGGGGGCACTGAAGCTTTCTTT.

The CDR3 sequence: CAWSQYSGSTDTQYF. DNA of the CDR3: TGTGCCTGGAGTCAATATAGCGGGAGTACAGATACGCAGTATTTT. V gene TRBV30 combines with J gene TRBJ2-3; TRBD2 matches at 9 bases. V gave up 2 bases and J gave up 3 bases; unmatched junction bases: 6. Germline loops: CDR1 GTSNPN, CDR2 SVGIG (reference sequence). The CDR3 extends over 15 amino acids.

The chain joins TRBV29-1 to TRBJ2-7; D is uncertain. CDR3 length: 12 residues. V shed 0 bases and J shed 3 bases, with 6 bases lying between them. CDR1 and CDR2 from the germline V gene are SQVTM and ANQGSEA. The CDR3 DNA is TGCAGCGTTGAAGATCGGTACTACGAGCAGTACTTC. Its translation is CSVEDRYYEQYF.

V and J are TRBV7-2 and TRBJ2-7; tentatively, D is TRBD1 (6 bases). The germline gives CDR1 SGHTA, CDR2 FQGNSA. The CDR3 covers 13 residues. V was cut by 2 bases and J by 3 bases, with 8 bases left in between. CDR3: CASSLNRVYEQYF. As DNA, the CDR3 is TGTGCCAGCAGCTTAAACAGGGTCTACGAGCAGTACTTC.

The chain combines TRBV5-8 with TRBJ1-3; 8 bases fit TRBD1. Per the germline V gene, CDR1 is SGHTS and CDR2 is YDEGEE. The V segment lost 0 bases and the J segment 0 bases; nucleotides outside the gene matches: 8. This CDR3 has 18 residues. Here the CDR3 reads CASSLGGRDRLSGNTIYF. In DNA form, the CDR3 reads TGTGCCAGCAGCTTGGGGGGCCGGGACAGGCTCTCTGGAAACACCATATATTTT.

This clone showed up just a few times. This chain links TRBV5-6 with TRBJ2-7; D is perhaps TRBD1 (7 bases). CDR3 size: 16 residues. V was cut by 2 bases and J by 0 bases, with 15 bases left in between. Per the germline V gene, CDR1 is SGHDT and CDR2 is YYEEEE. Here the CDR3 DNA reads TGTGCCAGCAGCTTAGGAGGGGGCTATAGCTCCTACGAGCAGTACTTC. Translating it yields CASSLGGGYSSYEQYF.

CDR3 DNA sequence: TGTGCCACCAGTGATAGCGGGAGGGTTGGAAATGAGCAGTTCTTC. Residues: CATSDSGRVGNEQFF. V is TRBV24-1 and J is TRBJ2-1; TRBD2 matches at 10 bases. From germline, CDR1 is KGHDR and CDR2 SFDVKD. The CDR3 is 15 amino acids. Trimming cost V 3 bases and J 7 bases; bases outside gene matches: 5.

This clone occurred once. The genes are TRBV29-1 and TRBJ2-3; 8 nucleotides match TRBD2. Per germline, CDR1 SQVTM and CDR2 ANQGSEA. The CDR3 runs 15 residues. J was trimmed by 0 bases and V by 7 bases; bases with no gene match: 9. Written as DNA, the CDR3 is TGCAGCGCCACTAGCGGTAGTACTAGCACAGATACGCAGTATTTT. Residues: CSATSGSTSTDTQYF.

The chain joins TRBV27 to TRBJ2-7, with 13 nucleotides matching TRBD2. The CDR3 covers 13 residues. J was trimmed by 6 bases and V by 7 bases; bases with no gene match: 3. Looked up from germline, CDR1 is MNHEY and CDR2 is SMNVEV (reference sequence). In DNA form, the CDR3 reads TGTGCCAGCACGGGGACTAGCGGGACCGAGCAGTACTTC. Residues: CASTGTSGTEQYF.

The V call is TRBV27, the J call TRBJ2-7, with D hard to call. Trimming took off 3 bases at V and 5 bases at J, with 14 bases between the two ends. Germline CDR1 MNHEY, CDR2 SMNVEV (reference sequence). CDR3 size: 14 residues. The CDR3 DNA reads TGTGCCAGCAGTTTGAGTGGGCGCTTCAACGAGCAGTACTTC. Encoded protein: CASSLSGRFNEQYF.

The chain has TRBV7-9 and TRBJ2-1; 10 bases are a match to TRBD2. The V segment lost 5 bases and the J segment 4 bases; nucleotides outside the gene matches: 17. The V gene's germline CDR1 is SEHNR and CDR2 FQNEAQ (reference sequence). This CDR3 is built from 19 residues. The chain's CDR3 is CASSPLRSSGRLTYNEQFF. The DNA for the CDR3 is TGTGCCAGCAGCCCTCTTCGGAGTAGCGGGAGGTTGACGTACAATGAGCAGTTCTTC.

The V gene is TRBV4-1, the J gene TRBJ2-1, with TRBD1 matching 7 bases. The CDR3 consists of 17 residues. Germline lookup yields CDR1 MGHRA and CDR2 YSYEKL. V lost 0 bases to trimming and J lost 4 bases; unmatched junction nucleotides: 9. The CDR3 spells CASSQDRVTGRYNEQFF. The CDR3 DNA sequence: TGCGCCAGCAGCCAAGACAGGGTGACAGGGAGATACAATGAGCAGTTCTTC.

This clone was detected only once. The V gene is TRBV5-1, the J gene TRBJ2-1; D might be TRBD1 (5 bases). Germline values: CDR1 SGHRS, CDR2 YFSETQ. The CDR3 loop spans 14 amino acids. V was pared by 2 bases and J by 5 bases, with 11 bases between. The CDR3 protein is CASSFKGFNNEQFF. DNA of the CDR3: TGCGCCAGCAGCTTCAAGGGGTTTAACAATGAGCAGTTCTTC.

This chain joins TRBV15 and TRBJ1-3; D is undetermined. Germline V gene data show CDR1 as LNHNV and CDR2 as YYDKDF (reference sequence). The CDR3 totals 15 residues. V gave up 6 bases and J gave up 0 bases, with 12 bases separating them. The CDR3 DNA reads as TGTGCCACCAGGGAACCGGGAAACTCTGGAAACACCATATATTTT. Translated: CATREPGNSGNTIYF.

J is TRBJ1-1 and V is TRBV19, with D unclear. V was trimmed by 8 bases and J by 1 base, leaving 14 bases between them. The CDR3 spans 14 residues. Germline-derived CDR1 and CDR2 are LNHDA and SQIVND (reference sequence). The CDR3, as DNA: TGTGCCAGTTCGGACTATGGGGAGAACACTGAAGCTTTCTTT. Residues: CASSDYGENTEAFF. Complete variable domain (other parts from reference TRBV19 and TRBJ1-1): DGGITQSPKYLFRKEGQNVTLSCEQNLNHDAMYWYRQDPGQGLRLIYYSQIVNDFQKGDIAEGYSVSREKKESFPLTVTSAQKNPTAFYLCASSDYGENTEAFFGQGTRLTVV.

The J gene is TRBJ1-5, the V gene TRBV7-2; 8 bases are a match to TRBD1. J gave up 3 bases and V 5 bases, and 3 bases lay outside the gene matches. Germline V gene sequence: CDR1 SGHTA, CDR2 FQGNSA. This CDR3 has 14 residues. CDR3 residues: CASSPGGPNQPQHF. The CDR3 DNA reads TGTGCCAGCAGCCCAGGGGGCCCCAATCAGCCCCAGCATTTT. Full variable domain (remainder filled in from reference TRBV7-2 and TRBJ1-5): GAGVSQSPSNKVTEKGKDVELRCDPISGHTALYWYRQSLGQGLEFLIYFQGNSAPDKSGLPSDRFSAERTGGSVSTLTIQRTQQEDSAVYLCASSPGGPNQPQHFGDGTRLSIL.

The gene calls are TRBV24-1 and TRBJ1-5; 10 bases line up with TRBD1. V dropped 2 bases and J dropped 7; count of bases not matched to a gene: 7. Germline assignment: CDR1 KGHDR and CDR2 SFDVKD. The CDR3 has 16 amino acids. The CDR3 spells CATSDSGTGVEQPQHF. The DNA for the CDR3 is TGTGCCACCAGTGATTCAGGGACAGGGGTTGAACAGCCCCAGCATTTT.

The gene calls are TRBV18 and TRBJ2-1; D might be TRBD1 (7 bases). Per germline, CDR1 KGHSH and CDR2 LQKENI. The CDR3 is 14 residues long. The V and J ends lost 6 bases and 4 bases respectively, with 13 bases between them. Written as DNA, the CDR3 is TGTGCCAGCTCGGAGGGACAGCAATACAATGAGCAGTTCTTC. Its translation is CASSEGQQYNEQFF.

The chain couples TRBV27 to TRBJ1-1; maybe TRBD1 (5 bases). Trimming left V 3 bases short and J 5 bases short, with 13 bases between. CDR1 MNHEY and CDR2 SMNVEV come from the germline V gene (reference sequence). CDR3 length: 14 amino acids. The CDR3 sequence is CASSLKASGTEAFF. CDR3 in DNA: TGTGCCAGCAGTTTGAAGGCATCAGGGACTGAAGCTTTCTTT.

The V gene is TRBV7-9, the J gene TRBJ2-1, with 7 bases lining up with TRBD2. The CDR3 runs 15 residues. Germline V lookup: CDR1 SEHNR, CDR2 FQNEAQ (reference sequence). Losses at the gene ends were 1 base for V and 3 bases for J; bases not matched to a gene: 3. As DNA, the CDR3 is TGTGCCAGCAGCTTAGGTGGGAGGGACTACAATGAGCAGTTCTTC. Amino acids: CASSLGGRDYNEQFF.

The V and J genes are TRBV28 and TRBJ1-1; D gene uncertain. Germline V gene sequence: CDR1 MDHEN, CDR2 SYDVKM. Trimming shortened V by 1 base and J by 4 bases, and 4 bases separated the two germline ends. There are 12 residues in the CDR3. CDR3 nucleotides: TGTGCCAGCAGTTTATTGGCCACTGAAGCTTTCTTT. This codes for CASSLLATEAFF.